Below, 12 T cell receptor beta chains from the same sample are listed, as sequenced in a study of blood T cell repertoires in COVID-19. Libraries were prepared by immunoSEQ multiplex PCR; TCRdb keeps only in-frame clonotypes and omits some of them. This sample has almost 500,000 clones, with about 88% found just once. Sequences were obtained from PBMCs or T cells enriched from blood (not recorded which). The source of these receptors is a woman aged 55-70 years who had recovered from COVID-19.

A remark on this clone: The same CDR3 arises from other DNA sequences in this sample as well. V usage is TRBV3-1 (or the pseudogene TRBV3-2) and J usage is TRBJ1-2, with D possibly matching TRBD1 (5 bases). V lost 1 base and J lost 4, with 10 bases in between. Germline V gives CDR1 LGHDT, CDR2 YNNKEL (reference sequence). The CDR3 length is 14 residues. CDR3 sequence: CASSQVSGGYGYTF. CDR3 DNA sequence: TGTGCCAGCAGCCAAGTCTCGGGGGGCTATGGCTACACCTTC.

The CDR3: CASKWTSGYNEQFF. For the CDR3, the DNA is TGTGCCAGCAAATGGACTAGCGGTTACAATGAGCAGTTCTTC. The rearrangement links TRBV6-5 to TRBJ2-1; 10 bases are a match to TRBD2. The CDR3 loop spans 14 amino acids. Germline V gives CDR1 MNHEY, CDR2 SVGAGI. The J segment lost 4 bases and the V segment lost 7 bases, leaving 4 bases of the junction unmatched.

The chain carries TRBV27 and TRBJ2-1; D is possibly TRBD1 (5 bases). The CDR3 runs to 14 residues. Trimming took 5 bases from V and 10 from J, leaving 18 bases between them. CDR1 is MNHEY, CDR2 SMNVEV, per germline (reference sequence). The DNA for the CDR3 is TGTGCCAGCAGTCCCCTACCAGGACAAGTCGAGCAGTTCTTC. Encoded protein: CASSPLPGQVEQFF.

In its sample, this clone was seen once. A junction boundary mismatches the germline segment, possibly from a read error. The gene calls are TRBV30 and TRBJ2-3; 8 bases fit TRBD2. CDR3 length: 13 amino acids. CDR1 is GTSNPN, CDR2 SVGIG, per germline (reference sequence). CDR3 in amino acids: CAWSANELAVSDF. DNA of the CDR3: TGTGCCTGGAGTGCTAATGAACTAGCGGTCTCGGATTTT.

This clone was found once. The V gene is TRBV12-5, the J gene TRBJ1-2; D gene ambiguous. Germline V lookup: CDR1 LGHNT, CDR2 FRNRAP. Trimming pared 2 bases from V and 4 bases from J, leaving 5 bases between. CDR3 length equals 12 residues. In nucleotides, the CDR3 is TGTGCTAGTGGTTTGAGCGGCTATGGCTACACCTTC. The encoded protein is CASGLSGYGYTF.

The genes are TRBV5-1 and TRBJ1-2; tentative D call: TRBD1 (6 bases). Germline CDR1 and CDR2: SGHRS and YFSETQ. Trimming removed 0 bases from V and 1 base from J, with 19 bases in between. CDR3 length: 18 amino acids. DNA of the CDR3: TGCGCCAGCAGCTTGGGTGGGCGGACAGACGCTATTAACTATGGCTACACCTTC. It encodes CASSLGGRTDAINYGYTF.

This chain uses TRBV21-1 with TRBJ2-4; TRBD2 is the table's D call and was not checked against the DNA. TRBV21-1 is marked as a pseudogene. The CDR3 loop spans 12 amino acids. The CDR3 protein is CASSNSKNIQYF. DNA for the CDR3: TGTGCCAGCAGCAATTCGAAAAACATTCAGTACTTC.

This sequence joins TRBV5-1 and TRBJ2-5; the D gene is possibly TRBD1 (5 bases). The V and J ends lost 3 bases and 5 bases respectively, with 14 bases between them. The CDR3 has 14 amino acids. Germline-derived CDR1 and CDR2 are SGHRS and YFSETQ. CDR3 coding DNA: TGCGCCAGCAGCTGGCAGGGCGTGGGGGAGACCCAGTACTTC. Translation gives CASSWQGVGETQYF.

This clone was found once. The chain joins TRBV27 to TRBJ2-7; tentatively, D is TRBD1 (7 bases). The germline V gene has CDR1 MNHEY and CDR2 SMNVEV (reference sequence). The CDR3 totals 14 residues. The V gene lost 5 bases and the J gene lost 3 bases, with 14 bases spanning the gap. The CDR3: CASSPRRGRYEQYF. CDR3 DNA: TGTGCCAGCAGTCCCCGGAGGGGGCGCTACGAGCAGTACTTC.

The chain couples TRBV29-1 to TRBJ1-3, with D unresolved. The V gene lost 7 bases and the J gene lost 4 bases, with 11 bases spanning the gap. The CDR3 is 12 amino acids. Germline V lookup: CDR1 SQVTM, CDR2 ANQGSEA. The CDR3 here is CSGSEGGNTIYF. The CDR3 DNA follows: TGCAGCGGATCTGAGGGAGGAAACACCATATATTTT.

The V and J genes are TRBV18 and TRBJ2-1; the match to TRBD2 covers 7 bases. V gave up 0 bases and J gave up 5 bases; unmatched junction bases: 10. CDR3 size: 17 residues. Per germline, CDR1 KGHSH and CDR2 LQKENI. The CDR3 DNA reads TGTGCCAGCTCACCACCAAAGGTGGGGACTAACCACAATGAGCAGTTCTTC. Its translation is CASSPPKVGTNHNEQFF.

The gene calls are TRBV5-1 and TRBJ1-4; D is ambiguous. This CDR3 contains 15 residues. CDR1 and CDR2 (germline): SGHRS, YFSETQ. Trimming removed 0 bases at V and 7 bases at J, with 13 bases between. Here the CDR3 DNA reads TGCGCCAGCAGCTTGGAGGGAGGACTCTCTGAAAAACTGTTTTTT. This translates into CASSLEGGLSEKLFF.